Detailed here is one T cell receptor beta chain. The antigen is not known. The data belong to a study of post-analysis software for immune sequencing data. Study results and caveats: Five TRBV segments, TRBV5-6, TRBV5-1 and TRBV20-1 among them, were found more frequent in patients than controls.

Presence of unique molecular identifiers characterized the TCR beta cDNA libraries. From the PCR reads, TCRdb called clonotypes with MiXCR, one entry per CDR3 protein. The sample contains 750,000 to 950,000 distinct CDR3 sequences, under 70% of which appear only once. The ends were cut back, 0 bases at V and 5 bases at J, with 18 bases in the middle. CDR1 is MGHRA and CDR2 is YSYEKL in the germline V gene. The CDR3 has 17 residues. This TCR came from a girl aged 5 to 17 with multiple sclerosis. The gene calls are TRBV4-1 and TRBJ2-3; TRBD1 or TRBD2 may be the D gene (5 bases each). The sample was blood. CDR3 DNA: TGCGCCAGCAGCCAAGATGCCGGGACGGCGGCGGGAGATACGCAGTATTTT. Translated: CASSQDAGTAAGDTQYF.